One sample yielded the 25 T cell receptor beta chains listed below, sequenced in a study of a mutant IDH1 vaccine in newly diagnosed glioma (dated by TCRdb to the early 2020s). The time point label corresponds to: baseline, week 1 (first vaccination visit). The sample's treatment or condition, from its label and the paper: pre-vaccination baseline after standard-of-care therapy. Libraries came from the immunoSEQ multiplex PCR assay. TCRdb re-hosts the immuneACCESS table, in-frame sequences only. Its copies lack some clones; in the studies checked, an unresolved V gene accounts for under half of them, and the cause for the rest is not known. For this sample the table gives around 64,000 clones, of which about four fifths were detected only once. Of the sample, roughly 4.4% is held by the ten largest clones. The sequenced sample was peripheral blood mononuclear cells (PBMCs), obtained from a glioma patient treated with radiotherapy, temozolomide or both. Receptor source: a woman aged 18-30 years with glioma. Some clones in this sample may be carry-over from other donors' samples.

The rearrangement joins TRBV5-4 to TRBJ2-7; no reliable D call. V dropped 0 bases and J dropped 3 bases, with 4 bases sitting between them. CDR3 length equals 12 residues. Germline CDR1 SGHNT, CDR2 YYREEE (reference sequence). The CDR3 DNA is TGTGCCAGCAGCTTGGTTGGCTACGAGCAGTACTTC. The encoded protein is CASSLVGYEQYF.

This sequence joins TRBV9 and TRBJ1-5; no clear D gene. Trimming took 4 bases from V and 2 from J, leaving 16 bases between them. The CDR3 extends over 16 amino acids. Germline V gives CDR1 SGDLS, CDR2 YYNGEE. CDR3 protein: CASSPSGGSGNQPQHF. Here the CDR3 DNA reads TGTGCCAGCAGCCCCTCGGGAGGTAGCGGCAATCAGCCCCAGCATTTT.

The rearrangement uses TRBV6-1 and TRBJ2-7, with TRBD1 as a possible D gene (5 bases). The CDR3 length is 15 residues. V lost 1 base, J lost 0 bases, and 10 bases lay in between. Germline CDR1 reads MNHNS; CDR2 reads SASEGT. The CDR3 DNA reads TGTGCCAGCAGTGAAGTAGGAGACAGCTCCTACGAGCAGTACTTC. It is translated as CASSEVGDSSYEQYF.

This chain connects TRBV6-6 to TRBJ1-2; D unclear. The CDR3 loop spans 14 amino acids. Germline values: CDR1 MNHNY, CDR2 SVGAGI (reference sequence). The V end was cut by 8 bases, the J end by 4 bases, with 17 bases between. CDR3 sequence (DNA): TGTGCCAGCGACGACCGATCTGTTGTCTATGGCTACACCTTC. Translation gives CASDDRSVVYGYTF.

The chain uses TRBV27 and TRBJ1-5; D remains unclear. The CDR3 sequence is 16 residues long. In germline, CDR1 is MNHEY, CDR2 SMNVEV (reference sequence). Deletions cut 4 bases from V and 5 bases from J, with 18 bases between. The CDR3 bases are TGTGCCAGCAGTTCCTTCGAGAAGGGCAACGATCAGCCCCAGCATTTT. This gives the protein CASSSFEKGNDQPQHF.

The chain's CDR3 is CASSQGDRLKGYTF. In DNA form, the CDR3 reads TGTGCCAGCAGCCAGGGCGACAGATTAAAAGGCTACACCTTC. This sequence joins TRBV6-6 and TRBJ1-2; the D gene is possibly TRBD1 (5 bases). V was cut by 6 bases and J by 8 bases, with 19 bases left in between. This CDR3 comprises 14 residues. The germline V gene encodes CDR1 MNHNY and CDR2 SVGAGI (reference sequence).

V is TRBV5-4 and J is TRBJ2-2, with TRBD2 matching over 9 bases. Per germline, CDR1 SGHNT and CDR2 YYREEE (reference sequence). The V gene end was trimmed by 3 bases and the J gene end by 1 base; junction bases not matched to a gene: 4. The CDR3 extends over 16 amino acids. This CDR3 reads CASSSGGGGNTGELFF. The CDR3 nucleotides are TGTGCCAGCAGCTCTGGCGGGGGGGGGAACACCGGGGAGCTGTTTTTT.

This chain joins TRBV2 and TRBJ2-1; 9 bases line up with TRBD1. Germline loops: CDR1 SNHLY, CDR2 FYNNEI. With V trimmed by 6 bases and J by 4 bases, 7 bases remained unmatched. CDR3 length: 15 residues. CDR3 in amino acids: CASRSTGQGYNEQFF. The CDR3 region has the DNA TGTGCCAGCAGATCAACGGGACAGGGTTACAATGAGCAGTTCTTC.

This clone was seen only once. J is TRBJ2-7 and V is TRBV7-2; the D is unclear. This CDR3 is 14 amino acids long. Between the trimmed V and J ends, which lost 5 bases and 2 bases, there was a span of 13 bases. Germline CDR1 is SGHTA and CDR2 is FQGNSA. Here the CDR3 DNA reads TGTGCCAGCAGCGGGTCGGGCACCCCCTACGAGCAGTACTTC. It is translated as CASSGSGTPYEQYF.

DNA for the CDR3: TGTGCCACCTACTCAGGGTTAGGCTACGAGCAGTACTTC. This encodes CATYSGLGYEQYF. This sequence joins TRBV27 and TRBJ2-7, with D possibly matching TRBD1 (5 bases). V lost 10 bases to trimming and J lost 3 bases, with 16 bases between them. This CDR3 is built from 13 residues. Germline values: CDR1 MNHEY, CDR2 SMNVEV (reference sequence).

In its sample, this clone was seen once. V gene TRBV18 combines with J gene TRBJ1-5; 9 nucleotides match TRBD1. Germline loops: CDR1 KGHSH, CDR2 LQKENI. The V gene end was trimmed by 3 bases and the J gene end by 3 bases; junction bases not matched to a gene: 3. The CDR3 covers 15 residues. This CDR3 is CASSPGQGNNQPQHF. The CDR3 DNA is TGTGCCAGCTCACCGGGACAGGGAAACAATCAGCCCCAGCATTTT.

J is TRBJ1-1 and V is TRBV11-3; D not certain. The CDR3 is made up of 14 amino acids. Germline values: CDR1 SGHNT, CDR2 YENEEA. The V end was cut by 4 bases, the J end by 7 bases, with 16 bases between. CDR3 sequence reads: CASSSPPGLGEAFF. Written as DNA, the CDR3 is TGTGCCAGCAGCTCTCCCCCGGGGTTGGGTGAAGCTTTCTTT.

This chain uses TRBV6-1 with TRBJ2-1; tentative D call: TRBD1 (6 bases). The CDR3 spans 15 residues. Germline CDR1 MNHNS, CDR2 SASEGT. Trimming stripped 4 bases from V and 0 bases from J, with 10 bases between. CDR3 in DNA: TGTGCCAGCAGTGTACAGGGTAGCTCCTACAATGAGCAGTTCTTC. It encodes CASSVQGSSYNEQFF.

This clone turned up a few times. This chain joins TRBV6-5 and TRBJ1-1; D not certain. The germline gives CDR1 MNHEY, CDR2 SVGAGI. The CDR3 is 15 amino acids. The germline V and J ends were trimmed by 6 bases and 2 bases, with 16 bases remaining between them. CDR3 nucleotide sequence: TGTGCCAGCAGCGACACCACGGCCGTTAACACTGAAGCTTTCTTT. Protein product: CASSDTTAVNTEAFF.

This sequence joins TRBV2 and TRBJ2-7, with no clear D. The germline V gene has CDR1 SNHLY and CDR2 FYNNEI. There are 13 residues in the CDR3. V shed 4 bases and J shed 3 bases, with 10 bases lying between them. CDR3 amino acids: CASSGLARYEQYF. CDR3 nucleotides: TGTGCCAGCAGTGGACTGGCCCGCTACGAGCAGTACTTC.

The chain combines TRBV18 with TRBJ2-2; D is unresolved. Trimming took off 4 bases at V and 5 bases at J, with 14 bases between the two ends. CDR1 is KGHSH, CDR2 LQKENI, per germline. This CDR3 contains 15 residues. The CDR3 reads CASSLRHIKTGELFF. The CDR3 DNA reads TGTGCCAGCTCACTACGGCACATCAAGACCGGGGAGCTGTTTTTT.

The chain recombines TRBV30 with TRBJ1-2; no clear D. The CDR3 is 11 amino acids. V lost 4 bases and J lost 7, with 10 bases in between. The germline CDR1 and CDR2 sequences are GTSNPN and SVGIG (reference sequence). The CDR3 region is CAWTNTAGYTF. CDR3 in DNA: TGTGCCTGGACAAATACAGCTGGCTACACCTTC.

This clone was counted only a few times. This chain uses TRBV6-1 with TRBJ1-5, with 7 bases identical to TRBD1. The trim removed 10 bases at V and 6 bases at J, leaving 12 bases unmatched. The CDR3 is made up of 14 amino acids. Germline loops: CDR1 MNHNS, CDR2 SASEGT. The CDR3 DNA reads TGTGCCACCTGGTTCGGCAGGGGGTCTCAGCCCCAGCATTTT. Translated, it gives CATWFGRGSQPQHF.

The chain combines TRBV15 with TRBJ2-5, with D unresolved. The CDR3 is 11 amino acids. Trimming left V 0 bases short and J 4 bases short, with 0 bases between. The germline V gene has CDR1 LNHNV and CDR2 YYDKDF (reference sequence). The CDR3 is CATSREETQYF. In nucleotides, the CDR3 is TGTGCCACCAGCAGAGAAGAGACCCAGTACTTC.

Only one count was recorded for this clone. V is TRBV14 and J is TRBJ1-2, with a weak D call TRBD1 (5 bases). The CDR3 totals 13 residues. V was cut by 3 bases and J by 2 bases, with 7 bases left in between. Germline V gene sequence: CDR1 SGHDN, CDR2 FVKESK. The CDR3 loop reads CASSQGRNYGYTF. The CDR3 DNA follows: TGTGCCAGCAGCCAGGGACGGAACTATGGCTACACCTTC.

V gene TRBV27 combines with J gene TRBJ2-2, with D maybe TRBD2 (6 bases). Per the germline V gene, CDR1 is MNHEY and CDR2 is SMNVEV (reference sequence). V was cut by 3 bases and J by 4 bases, with 9 bases left in between. This CDR3 spans 14 amino acids. The CDR3 reads CASSLGGGTGELFF. The CDR3 bases are TGTGCCAGCAGTTTGGGGGGAGGCACCGGGGAGCTGTTTTTT.

This rearrangement joins TRBV14 to TRBJ2-7; 12 nucleotides agree with TRBD2. The V gene end was trimmed by 1 base and the J gene end by 5 bases; junction bases not matched to a gene: 3. CDR1 is SGHDN, CDR2 FVKESK, per germline. The CDR3 has 15 residues. The CDR3 nucleotides read TGTGCCAGCAGCCAAGCAACTAGCGGGAGGAACGAGCAGTACTTC. Its protein product is CASSQATSGRNEQYF.

This chain links TRBV11-3 with TRBJ2-7; a weak D match, TRBD1 (6 bases). With 4 bases removed from V and 3 bases from J, the gap between germline ends came to 10 bases. The CDR3 is 13 residues long. Germline V gives CDR1 SGHNT, CDR2 YENEEA. The CDR3 coding sequence is TGTGCCAGCAGCTCATTGGACAGCTACGAGCAGTACTTC. Protein sequence: CASSSLDSYEQYF.

The V and J genes are TRBV19 and TRBJ1-2; D uncertain. The CDR3 is 11 amino acids. Trimming removed 5 bases from V and 8 bases from J, with 9 bases in between. Germline CDR1 LNHDA, CDR2 SQIVND (reference sequence). This CDR3 is CASSSHLGYTF. The CDR3 DNA sequence: TGTGCCAGTAGTTCCCATCTCGGCTACACCTTC.

The J gene is TRBJ2-1, the V gene TRBV5-1; TRBD1 matches at 10 bases. V was pared by 2 bases and J by 9 bases, with 8 bases of the junction left unmatched. The CDR3 extends over 15 amino acids. Germline V gene data show CDR1 as SGHRS and CDR2 as YFSETQ. CDR3 sequence: CASSFRDRGSSEQFF. CDR3 coding DNA: TGCGCCAGCAGCTTTCGGGACAGGGGATCGAGTGAGCAGTTCTTC.